The rows below give T cell receptor beta chains drawn from one sample of a study of blood T cell repertoires in COVID-19. The assay was immunoSEQ multiplex PCR, and TCRdb's table has in-frame clones only and misses some. The sample holds 300,000 to 400,000 clones, roughly 84% seen once. Sequenced input: peripheral blood. Receptor source: a man in his forties or fifties with active or convalescent COVID-19. Both conserved end residues are part of each CDR3. Each record gives: CDR3 protein, CDR3 DNA, clone size, V gene, J gene, D gene. The D gene is left open where the match is weak. Clone size is stated in some rows and not others, as once, few, many or a class when expanded.

CDR3: CASSLGGSYNEQFF; DNA: TGCGCCAGCAGCTTGGGAGGCTCCTACAATGAGCAGTTCTTC; size: -; V: TRBV5-1; J: TRBJ2-1; D: -
CDR3: CASSEAHRGVPPLHF; DNA: TGTGCCAGCAGTGAAGCTCATCGGGGGGTCCCACCCCTCCACTTT; size: few; V: TRBV6-1; J: TRBJ1-6; D: -
CDR3: CASSLGRTGRNEQFF; DNA: TGTGCCAGCAGCTTGGGACGGACAGGGAGAAATGAGCAGTTCTTC; size: -; V: TRBV5-6; J: TRBJ2-1; D: TRBD1
CDR3: CASSPQFREGNGYTF; DNA: TGTGCCAGCAGCCCCCAGTTTAGGGAGGGAAATGGCTACACCTTC; size: -; V: TRBV7-3; J: TRBJ1-2; D: -
CDR3: CASSPTGNSEQYF; DNA: TGTGCCAGCAGCCCAACGGGGAATAGCGAGCAGTACTTC; size: -; V: TRBV6-5; J: TRBJ2-7; D: -
CDR3: CASSMFGGTSNQPQHF; DNA: TGTGCCAGTAGTATGTTCGGAGGGACTAGCAATCAGCCCCAGCATTTT; size: -; V: TRBV19; J: TRBJ1-5; D: -
CDR3: CASSQVGGSSYNEQFF; DNA: TGCGCCAGCAGCCAAGTGGGAGGGAGTTCCTACAATGAGCAGTTCTTC; size: once; V: TRBV4-1; J: TRBJ2-1; D: TRBD2
CDR3: CASSLGDRGTGELFF; DNA: TGCGCCAGCAGCTTGGGGGACAGGGGCACCGGGGAGCTGTTTTTT; size: -; V: TRBV5-1; J: TRBJ2-2; D: TRBD1
CDR3: CASSVGSGRYNEQFF; DNA: TGTGCCAGCAGCGTAGGTAGCGGGCGATACAATGAGCAGTTCTTC; size: few; V: TRBV9; J: TRBJ2-1; D: TRBD2
CDR3: CASTRAVGTEAFF; DNA: TGCGCCAGCACGAGGGCTGTTGGTACTGAAGCTTTCTTT; size: -; V: TRBV5-1; J: TRBJ1-1; D: -